The source of this T cell receptor (beta chain) is a study of OX40 agonist ivuxolimab in advanced cancers. Study in general: Patients received ivuxolimab, an agonistic anti-OX40 (CD134) antibody. Three patients, one with hepatocellular carcinoma and two with cutaneous melanoma, achieved partial responses.

The ends were cut back, 6 bases at V and 4 bases at J, with 12 bases in the middle. The CDR3 length is 13 residues. Germline V gives CDR1 MDHEN, CDR2 SYDVKM. TCRdb's table, derived via immunoSEQ multiplex PCR, lists solely in-frame clones and lacks some. The sample carries roughly 100,000 clones, approximately 90% recorded once. Notes on this clone: Its specificity is unknown.

Points from the study as a whole: CD4+ and CD8+ T cells in blood underwent clonal expansion by week 6 at 0.1 to 3.0 mg/kg.

The starting material was CD4+ or CD8+ T cells sorted from blood, obtained in a trial of the OX40 agonist ivuxolimab. This receptor was identified in an adult with an advanced solid tumor such as melanoma, head and neck, liver or kidney cancer. This sequence joins TRBV28 and TRBJ2-5; no firm D call. CDR3 sequence reads: CASSRPGRETQYF. The CDR3 nucleotides read TGTGCCAGCAGCCGACCAGGACGAGAGACCCAGTACTTC.